These T cell receptor beta chains were read from a single sample in a study of T cell responses to AZD1222 COVID-19 vaccine. Some clones are missing from TCRdb's copy, which holds only in-frame ones; the method was immunoSEQ multiplex PCR. The sample consists of about 150,000 clones, less than 95% of them appearing once. The material was peripheral blood, obtained on day 0 of AZD1222 vaccination. All receptors come from an adult in good health. Each CDR3 is given with its conserved first and last residue. D genes are given only for firm matches. Some rows mark clone size as missing; the rest say once, few, many or name a class of expanded clone.

size,J,V,length,D,CDR3,DNA
NA,TRBJ2-2,TRBV12-3/TRBV12-4,13,TRBD1,CASSFQGAGELFF,TGTGCCAGCAGTTTCCAGGGGGCCGGGGAGCTGTTTTTT
NA,TRBJ1-6,TRBV27,12,NA,CASTSNNSPLHF,TGTGCCAGCACCAGCAATAATTCACCCCTCCACTTT
once,TRBJ2-3,TRBV4-3,16,TRBD2,CASSQVGLAGTDTQYF,TGCGCCAGCAGCCAAGTTGGGCTAGCGGGCACAGATACGCAGTATTTT
NA,TRBJ2-3,TRBV5-1,14,TRBD2,CASTTGTSSDTQYF,TGCGCCAGCACCACCGGGACTAGTTCCGATACGCAGTATTTT
NA,TRBJ1-6,TRBV3-1/TRBV3-2,15,NA,CASSQETGKYSPLHF,TGTGCCAGCAGCCAAGAAACAGGGAAGTATTCACCCCTCCACTTT
NA,TRBJ2-7,TRBV5-4,12,NA,CASSSQGVEQYF,TGTGCCAGCAGCTCACAGGGAGTCGAGCAGTACTTC
NA,TRBJ1-4,TRBV28,15,NA,CASSGLGQGNEKLFF,TGTGCCAGCAGTGGGCTGGGGCAGGGGAATGAAAAACTGTTTTTT
NA,TRBJ1-1,TRBV9,15,NA,CASSPRRGVGTEAFF,TGTGCCAGCAGCCCCCGGAGGGGCGTCGGCACTGAAGCTTTCTTT
NA,TRBJ1-4,TRBV28,18,NA,CASTPGWLGSAANEKLFF,TGTGCCAGCACCCCCGGGTGGTTAGGGAGTGCGGCTAATGAAAAACTGTTTTTT
NA,TRBJ2-1,TRBV27,16,TRBD2,CASSSGWRDYYNEQFF,TGTGCCAGCAGTTCAGGTTGGCGGGACTATTACAATGAGCAGTTCTTC
NA,TRBJ1-1,TRBV6-6,13,NA,CASSYSGATEAFF,TGTGCCAGCAGTTACTCTGGGGCGACTGAAGCTTTCTTT
NA,TRBJ1-1,TRBV6-5,13,NA,CASRKGEIAEAFF,TGTGCCAGCAGGAAAGGGGAGATCGCTGAAGCTTTCTTT
NA,TRBJ2-1,TRBV15,16,NA,CATSRDRQQSYNEQFF,TGTGCCACCAGCAGAGATCGGCAGCAGTCCTACAATGAGCAGTTCTTC
NA,TRBJ1-2,TRBV19,17,TRBD1,CASSITLWRTGDYGYTF,TGTGCCAGTAGTATAACCCTTTGGAGGACAGGGGACTATGGCTACACCTTC
NA,TRBJ2-3,TRBV6-2/TRBV6-3,15,TRBD2,CASSYSTIAGDTQYF,TGTGCCAGCAGTTACTCGACAATAGCGGGGGATACGCAGTATTTT
few,TRBJ1-2,TRBV5-4,14,TRBD1,CASSLDQGAYGYTF,TGTGCCAGCAGCTTGGATCAGGGGGCCTATGGCTACACCTTC
NA,TRBJ2-2,TRBV2,15,TRBD1,CASQRQGTNTGELFF,TGTGCCAGCCAACGACAGGGTACGAACACCGGGGAGCTGTTTTTT
NA,TRBJ1-2,TRBV7-9,11,NA,CASSSGMGYTF,TGTGCCAGCAGCTCAGGGATGGGGTACACCTTC
NA,TRBJ1-1,TRBV7-8,13,NA,CASSDRMNTEAFF,TGTGCCAGCAGCGATCGGATGAACACTGAAGCTTTCTTT
NA,TRBJ1-1,TRBV7-3,14,NA,CASRLTGSNTEAFF,TGTGCCAGCAGGTTGACAGGTTCGAACACTGAAGCTTTCTTT
NA,TRBJ1-2,TRBV30,12,TRBD1,CAWSVADRSNTF,TGTGCCTGGAGTGTAGCGGACAGGTCCAACACCTTC
NA,TRBJ1-4,TRBV18,15,TRBD1,CASSPTGPTKEKLFF,TGTGCCAGCTCACCGACAGGGCCGACGAAGGAAAAACTGTTTTTT
NA,TRBJ1-1,TRBV6-6,14,NA,CASSYAGKNTEAFF,TGTGCCAGCAGTTACGCAGGGAAGAACACTGAAGCTTTCTTT
NA,TRBJ2-2,TRBV29-1,11,NA,CSVVRTGELFF,TGCAGCGTTGTCCGCACCGGGGAGCTGTTTTTT
NA,TRBJ1-1,TRBV11-3,13,NA,CASSLVRQAEAFF,TGTGCCAGCAGCTTAGTGCGACAGGCTGAAGCTTTCTTT
NA,TRBJ1-4,TRBV9,14,NA,CASSVGPGEEKLFF,TGTGCCAGCAGCGTAGGCCCGGGGGAGGAAAAACTGTTTTTT
NA,TRBJ1-2,TRBV5-1,15,NA,CASRLSGATNYGYTF,TGCGCCAGCAGGCTTTCAGGGGCGACTAACTATGGCTACACCTTC
NA,TRBJ1-2,TRBV15,12,NA,CATSRVRGGYTF,TGTGCCACCAGCAGAGTCCGGGGGGGCTACACCTTC